This paragraph reports one T cell receptor beta chain. This sample stems from a study of T cell changes during pregnancy in multiple sclerosis. Sequencing was performed with immunoSEQ multiplex PCR; in TCRdb, only in-frame clones are kept and a portion is missing. The data show tens of thousands of clones, over 80% seen once. After removal of 5 bases from V and 6 bases from J, the junction contained 10 bases not matched to a gene. The CDR3 covers 16 residues. The germline CDR1 and CDR2 sequences are SGHVS and FQNEAQ. This TCR was recovered from a female donor with multiple sclerosis, enrolled in a pregnancy study. This chain links TRBV7-8 with TRBJ1-5, with 10 bases lining up with TRBD1. The material sequenced was CD4+ T cells from peripheral blood mononuclear cells, taken before pregnancy. The CDR3 here is CASSKNRDRGGQPQHF. The CDR3 DNA sequence: TGTGCCAGCAGCAAGAACCGGGACAGGGGAGGTCAGCCCCAGCATTTT.